The clone carrying this TCR beta chain came up many times. Its matching antigen is unknown. CDR3 length: 16 residues. The germline V gene has CDR1 LGHNA and CDR2 YNFKEQ. V was clipped by 0 bases and J by 4 bases, with 13 bases between them. The entry originates in a study of metastatic and nonmetastatic thyroid tumors. Study-wide findings and caveats: Malignant tumors reportedly showed significantly higher TCR beta diversity than benign nodules in both blood and tumor.

In the original analysis: Clinicopathological groups differed in CDR3, with these differences serving to build a distant-metastasis classifier for papillary thyroid cancer. TCRdb recomputed clones from the PCR reads via MiXCR. These V and J calls originate from TCRdb's pipeline instead of the authors' own analysis. The data show about 31,000 clones, approximately 20% seen once. Nobody among the patients had been given any treatment before thyroid surgery. The chain recombines TRBV4-2 with TRBJ1-5; weak D call: TRBD1 (5 bases). What was sequenced was blood. This receptor was identified in a female donor with papillary thyroid cancer or a benign thyroid nodule (not recorded which). Some clones in this sample may be carry-over from other donors' samples. The CDR3 DNA sequence: TGTGCCAGCAGCCAAGATCGGGCAGGGAGTAATCAGCCCCAGCATTTT. Its translation: CASSQDRAGSNQPQHF.